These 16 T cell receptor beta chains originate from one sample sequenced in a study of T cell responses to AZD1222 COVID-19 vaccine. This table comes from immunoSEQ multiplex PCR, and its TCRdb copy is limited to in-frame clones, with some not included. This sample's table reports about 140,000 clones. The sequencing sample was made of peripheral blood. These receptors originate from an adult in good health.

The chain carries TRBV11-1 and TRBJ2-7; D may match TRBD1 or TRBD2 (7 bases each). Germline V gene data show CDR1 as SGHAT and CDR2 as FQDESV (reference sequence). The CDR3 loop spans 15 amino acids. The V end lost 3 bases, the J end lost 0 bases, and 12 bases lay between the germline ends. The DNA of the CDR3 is TGTGCCAGCAGCTTCAGGGGGGGTAGCTCCTACGAGCAGTACTTC. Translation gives CASSFRGGSSYEQYF.

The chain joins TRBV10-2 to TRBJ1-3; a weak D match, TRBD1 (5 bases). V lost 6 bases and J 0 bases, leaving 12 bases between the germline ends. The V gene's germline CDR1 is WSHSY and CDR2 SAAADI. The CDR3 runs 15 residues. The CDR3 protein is CASSLQADSGNTIYF. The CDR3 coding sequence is TGCGCCAGCAGCTTACAGGCTGACTCTGGAAACACCATATATTTT.

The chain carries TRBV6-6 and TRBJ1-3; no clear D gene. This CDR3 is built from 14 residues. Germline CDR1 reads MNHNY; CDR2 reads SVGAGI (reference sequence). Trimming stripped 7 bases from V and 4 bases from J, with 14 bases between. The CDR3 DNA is TGTGCCAGCACCCAACACGGACGCGGAAACACCATATATTTT. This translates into CASTQHGRGNTIYF.

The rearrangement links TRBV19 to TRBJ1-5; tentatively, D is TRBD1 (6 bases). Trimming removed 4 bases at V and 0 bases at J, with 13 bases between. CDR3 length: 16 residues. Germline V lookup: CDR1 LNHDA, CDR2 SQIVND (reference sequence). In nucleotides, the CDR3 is TGTGCCAGTAGTACGAGACAGGCCAATAGCAATCAGCCCCAGCATTTT. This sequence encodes CASSTRQANSNQPQHF.

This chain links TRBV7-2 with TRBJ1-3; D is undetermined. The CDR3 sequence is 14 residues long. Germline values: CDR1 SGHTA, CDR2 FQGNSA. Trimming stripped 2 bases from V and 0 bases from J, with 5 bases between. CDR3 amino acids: CASSLWNSGNTIYF. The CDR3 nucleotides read TGTGCCAGCAGCTTATGGAACTCTGGAAACACCATATATTTT.

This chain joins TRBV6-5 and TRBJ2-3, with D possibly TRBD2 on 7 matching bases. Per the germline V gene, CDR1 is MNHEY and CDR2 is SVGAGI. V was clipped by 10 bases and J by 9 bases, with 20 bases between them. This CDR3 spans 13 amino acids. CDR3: CATALRGGLTQYF. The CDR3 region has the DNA TGTGCCACTGCCTTGAGGGGGGGGTTGACGCAGTATTTT.

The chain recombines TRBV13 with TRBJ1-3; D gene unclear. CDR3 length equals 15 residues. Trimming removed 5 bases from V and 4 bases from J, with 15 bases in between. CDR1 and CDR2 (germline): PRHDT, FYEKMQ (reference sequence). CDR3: CASSPGWGGGNTIYF. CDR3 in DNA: TGTGCCAGCAGCCCCGGGTGGGGAGGAGGAAACACCATATATTTT.

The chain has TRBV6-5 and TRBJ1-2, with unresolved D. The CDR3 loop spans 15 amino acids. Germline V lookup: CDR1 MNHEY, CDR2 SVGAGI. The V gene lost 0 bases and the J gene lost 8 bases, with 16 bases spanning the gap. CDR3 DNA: TGTGCCAGCAGTTACTCGAAGGGCGCCCCGGGGGGCTACACCTTC. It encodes CASSYSKGAPGGYTF.

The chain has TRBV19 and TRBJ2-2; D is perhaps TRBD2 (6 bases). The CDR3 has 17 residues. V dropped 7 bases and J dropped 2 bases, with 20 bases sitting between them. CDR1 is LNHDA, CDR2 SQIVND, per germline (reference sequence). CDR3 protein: CASTGLLGRGNTGELFF. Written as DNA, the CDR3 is TGTGCCAGTACTGGGCTATTGGGGCGGGGAAACACCGGGGAGCTGTTTTTT.

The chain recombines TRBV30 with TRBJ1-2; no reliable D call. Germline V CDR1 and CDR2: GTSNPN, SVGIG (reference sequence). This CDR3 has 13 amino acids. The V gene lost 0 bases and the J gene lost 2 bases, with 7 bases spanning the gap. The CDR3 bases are TGTGCCTGGAGTGTACAGATCAACTATGGCTACACCTTC. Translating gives CAWSVQINYGYTF.

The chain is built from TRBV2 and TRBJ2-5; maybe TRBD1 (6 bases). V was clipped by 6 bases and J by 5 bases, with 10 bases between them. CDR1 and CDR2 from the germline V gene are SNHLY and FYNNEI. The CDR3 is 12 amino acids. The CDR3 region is CASRSGDETQYF. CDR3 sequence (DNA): TGTGCCAGCAGATCAGGGGACGAGACCCAGTACTTC.

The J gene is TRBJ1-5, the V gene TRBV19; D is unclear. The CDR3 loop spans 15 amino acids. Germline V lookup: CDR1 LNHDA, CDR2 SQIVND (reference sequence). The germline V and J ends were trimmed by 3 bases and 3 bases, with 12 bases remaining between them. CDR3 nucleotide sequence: TGTGCCAGTAGTATTTCCCCGACCTCCAATCAGCCCCAGCATTTT. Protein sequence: CASSISPTSNQPQHF.

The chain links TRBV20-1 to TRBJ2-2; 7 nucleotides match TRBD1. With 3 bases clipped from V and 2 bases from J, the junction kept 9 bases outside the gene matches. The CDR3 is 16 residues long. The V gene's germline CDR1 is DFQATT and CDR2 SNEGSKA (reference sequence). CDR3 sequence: CSASLRRQGNTGELFF. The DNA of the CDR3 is TGCAGTGCTAGTTTGCGGCGACAGGGTAACACCGGGGAGCTGTTTTTT.

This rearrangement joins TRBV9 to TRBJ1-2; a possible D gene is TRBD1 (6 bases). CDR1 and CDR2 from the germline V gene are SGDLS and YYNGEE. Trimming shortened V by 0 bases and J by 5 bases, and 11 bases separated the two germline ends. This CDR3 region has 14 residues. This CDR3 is CASSVAQGVYGYTF. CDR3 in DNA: TGTGCCAGCAGCGTAGCACAGGGTGTATATGGCTACACCTTC. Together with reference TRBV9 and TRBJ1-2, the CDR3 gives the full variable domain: DSGVTQTPKHLITATGQRVTLRCSPRSGDLSVYWYQQSLDQGLQFLIQYYNGEERAKGNILERFSAQQFPDLHSELNLSSLELGDSALYFCASSVAQGVYGYTFGSGTRLTVV.

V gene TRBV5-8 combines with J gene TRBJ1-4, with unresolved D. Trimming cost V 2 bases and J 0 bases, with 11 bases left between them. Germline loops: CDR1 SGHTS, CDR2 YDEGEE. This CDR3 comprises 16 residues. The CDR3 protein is CASSFGELATNEKLFF. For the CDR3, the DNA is TGTGCCAGCAGCTTTGGGGAGCTAGCAACTAATGAAAAACTGTTTTTT. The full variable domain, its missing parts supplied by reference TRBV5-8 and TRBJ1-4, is EAGVTQSPTHLIKTRGQQATLRCSPISGHTSVYWYQQALGLGLQFLLWYDEGEERNRGNFPPRFSGRQFPNYSSELNVNALELEDSALYLCASSFGELATNEKLFFGSGTQLSVL.

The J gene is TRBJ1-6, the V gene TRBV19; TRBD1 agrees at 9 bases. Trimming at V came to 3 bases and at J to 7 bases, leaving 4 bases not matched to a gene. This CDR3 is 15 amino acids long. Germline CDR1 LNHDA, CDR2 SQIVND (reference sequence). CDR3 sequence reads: CASSISGTGNSPLHF. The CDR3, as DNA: TGTGCCAGTAGTATTTCCGGGACAGGGAATTCACCCCTCCACTTT.